The T cell receptor beta chain under discussion was sequenced for a study of blood T cell repertoires in COVID-19. Across the whole study: PBMCs, B-cell-depleted T cells, or T cells provided the cDNA or gDNA that made up the material.

The germline V and J ends were trimmed by 3 bases and 5 bases, with 16 bases remaining between them. Germline CDR1 and CDR2: DFQATT and SNEGSKA (reference sequence). This CDR3 comprises 14 residues. Source study methods: Reference gene primer amplification gave nucleated cell count estimates. The table came from immunoSEQ multiplex PCR; TCRdb's copy has only in-frame clones and leaves some out. Clonal size and the V and J genes are those of that table, whereas D and trimming came from the DNA. The table records about 120,000 clones, over 65% of them present only once. This rearrangement joins TRBV20-1 to TRBJ1-1; D gene uncertain. This TCR derives from a woman aged 65 to 85 with acute or convalescent COVID-19. Material: peripheral blood. The chain's CDR3 is CSASILSKRTEAFF. The CDR3 bases are TGCAGTGCTAGTATACTCTCCAAGAGAACTGAAGCTTTCTTT.